The 13 T cell receptor beta chains below all came from one sample that was sequenced in a study of shared clonotypes between healthy human individuals. The assay was immunoSEQ multiplex PCR, and TCRdb's table has in-frame clones only and misses some. The sample contains about 2.3 million clones, about 90% of which appear only once. The source material was naive CD4+ T cells from PBMCs. The sample's subset: CD45RA+ positively selected. These TCRs come from a man aged 18 to 29 in good health. Some clones in this sample may be carry-over from other donors' samples.

This clone was detected only a few times. This sample also contains other DNA sequences that code for the same CDR3. This chain links TRBV28 with TRBJ1-4; D uncertain. The V and J ends lost 6 bases and 5 bases respectively, with 13 bases between them. CDR3 size: 14 residues. Germline V gives CDR1 MDHEN, CDR2 SYDVKM. The CDR3 loop is CASSSPDANEKLFF. The CDR3 DNA reads TGTGCCAGCAGCTCACCGGATGCCAATGAAAAACTGTTTTTT.

J is TRBJ2-2 and V is TRBV6-1; D not certain. The V gene lost 6 bases and the J gene lost 0 bases, with 11 bases spanning the gap. CDR3 length: 15 amino acids. Germline V gene lookup returns CDR1 MNHNS and CDR2 SASEGT. CDR3 protein: CASRLDWANTGELFF. CDR3 nucleotide sequence: TGTGCCAGCAGGCTTGACTGGGCGAACACCGGGGAGCTGTTTTTT.

This chain links TRBV5-1 with TRBJ2-5; maybe TRBD1 (5 bases). V lost 0 bases, J lost 5 bases, and 14 bases lay in between. The germline CDR1 and CDR2 sequences are SGHRS and YFSETQ. CDR3 length equals 15 residues. The CDR3, as DNA: TGCGCCAGCAGCTTGGTACCGGACATAGGGGAGACCCAGTACTTC. This gives the protein CASSLVPDIGETQYF.

The chain has TRBV6-6 and TRBJ2-7; no clear D gene. The CDR3 is 14 amino acids. Germline values: CDR1 MNHNY, CDR2 SVGAGI (reference sequence). Deletions cut 0 bases from V and 4 bases from J, with 10 bases between. In DNA form, the CDR3 reads TGTGCCAGCAGTTACTCGGCAAGAGTTTACGAGCAGTACTTC. Protein product: CASSYSARVYEQYF.

The rearrangement uses TRBV19 and TRBJ1-1; D is ambiguous. V lost 4 bases, J lost 3 bases, and 9 bases lay in between. The CDR3 length is 13 residues. Per germline, CDR1 LNHDA and CDR2 SQIVND (reference sequence). The CDR3 loop reads CASSTTRDTEAFF. The CDR3, as DNA: TGTGCCAGTAGTACGACGAGGGACACTGAAGCTTTCTTT.

Comments on this clone: Within the sample, other DNA sequences also encode this same CDR3. The genes are TRBV18 and TRBJ1-1; D is undetermined. CDR1 is KGHSH and CDR2 is LQKENI in the germline V gene. The CDR3 consists of 13 residues. The ends were cut back, 6 bases at V and 0 bases at J, with 8 bases in the middle. Here the CDR3 reads CASSRTVNTEAFF. CDR3 sequence (DNA): TGTGCCAGCTCCAGGACGGTGAACACTGAAGCTTTCTTT.

CDR3: CASSEARGKQETQYF. The CDR3 nucleotides are TGTGCCAGCAGTGAAGCAAGAGGGAAACAAGAGACCCAGTACTTC. This chain links TRBV11-2 with TRBJ2-5; D possibly corresponds to TRBD2 (5 bases). Between the trimmed V and J ends, which lost 6 bases and 2 bases, there was a span of 16 bases. From germline, CDR1 is SGHAT and CDR2 FQNNGV. The CDR3 totals 15 residues.

About this clone itself: This CDR3 fails to terminate in the conserved phenylalanine or tryptophan, so it likely reflects a read error. The DNA is omitted, as the CDR3 cannot be located on it reliably, and the CDR3 follows TCRdb's listing. V is TRBV3-2 and J is TRBJ2-3; the tabulated D call, TRBD1, remains unverified against the DNA. TRBV3-2 is shown as a pseudogene. Both ends counted, the CDR3 spans 9 residues. This CDR3 is CASRQRQGG.

The chain recombines TRBV4-2 with TRBJ1-1; D not resolved. CDR3 length: 14 residues. The ends were cut back, 5 bases at V and 5 bases at J, with 15 bases in the middle. Germline V gene data show CDR1 as LGHNA and CDR2 as YNFKEQ. The CDR3 loop reads CASSSQRVGTEAFF. DNA of the CDR3: TGTGCCAGCAGCTCGCAGAGGGTAGGGACTGAAGCTTTCTTT.

In DNA form, the CDR3 reads TGTGCCAGTACGACAGGAGTCGTCTATGGCTACACCTTC. It codes for CASTTGVVYGYTF. The chain carries TRBV2 and TRBJ1-2; D possibly corresponds to TRBD1 (6 bases). Germline V lookup: CDR1 SNHLY, CDR2 FYNNEI. V lost 9 bases, J lost 4 bases, and 15 bases lay in between. This CDR3 is 13 amino acids long.

J is TRBJ2-2 and V is TRBV2; D is possibly TRBD1 (6 bases). This CDR3 region has 18 residues. The V gene's germline CDR1 is SNHLY and CDR2 FYNNEI. Trimming cost V 6 bases and J 6 bases, with 26 bases left between them. The CDR3: CASSKRGGGWDISGELFF. The CDR3 nucleotides are TGTGCCAGCAGCAAGAGAGGGGGTGGCTGGGATATCTCCGGGGAGCTGTTTTTT.

This chain joins TRBV5-8 and TRBJ2-3; the D gene is possibly TRBD1 (5 bases). The CDR3 runs to 13 residues. With 0 bases removed from V and 4 bases from J, the gap between germline ends came to 6 bases. Germline V lookup: CDR1 SGHTS, CDR2 YDEGEE. The CDR3 region is CASSLARADTQYF. For the CDR3, the DNA is TGTGCCAGCAGCTTGGCCAGGGCAGATACGCAGTATTTT.

The chain is built from TRBV11-2 and TRBJ1-1; 9 bases align to TRBD1. In germline, CDR1 is SGHAT, CDR2 FQNNGV. This CDR3 is built from 15 residues. The V segment lost 1 base and the J segment 2 bases; nucleotides outside the gene matches: 2. The CDR3 is CASSLGGQGNTEAFF. In nucleotides, the CDR3 is TGTGCCAGCAGCTTAGGGGGACAGGGAAACACTGAAGCTTTCTTT.